This entry lists 8 T cell receptor beta chains sequenced from one sample in a study of beta chain features in type 1 diabetes. Study-level results: Within each of all four CD4+ subsets, Type 1 diabetes patients had TCRB CDR3s that were moderately but significantly shorter.

The antigens these receptors bind are not known. Reverse transcription of all isolated RNA meant that expressed TCRB transcripts were sequenced. The protocol was immunoSEQ multiplex PCR, while the TCRdb copy is restricted to in-frame clones and leaves out a portion. The data contain under 400,000 clones, around an eighth of them singletons. Sample: naive CD4+ T cells from blood. The source of these receptors is a woman aged 18-29 years with type 1 diabetes.

This clone has only a few counts. The CDR3 loop is CASSQRQGSNQPQHF. The CDR3 nucleotides are TGCGCCAGCAGCCAAAGACAGGGGAGCAATCAGCCCCAGCATTTT. The gene calls are TRBV4-3 and TRBJ1-5, with 8 bases that match TRBD1. This CDR3 spans 15 amino acids. Trimming took 2 bases from V and 1 from J; bases not matched to a gene: 1. Germline-derived CDR1 and CDR2 are LGHNA and YSLEER.

In this sample, this clone turned up a few times. The DNA of the CDR3 is TGTGCCAGCAGCCTCCGGGCTAACTATGGCTACACCTTC. Protein: CASSLRANYGYTF. The chain links TRBV7-9 to TRBJ1-2, with no clear D. The CDR3 consists of 13 residues. Germline assignment: CDR1 SEHNR and CDR2 FQNEAQ (reference sequence). The V end was cut by 5 bases, the J end by 0 bases, with 7 bases between.

This clone came up a few times. The chain uses TRBV9 and TRBJ2-7, with D possibly matching TRBD2 (5 bases). The V end lost 0 bases, the J end lost 7 bases, and 11 bases lay between the germline ends. This CDR3 comprises 13 residues. Germline values: CDR1 SGDLS, CDR2 YYNGEE. This CDR3 is CASSVASPGEQYF. The CDR3 coding sequence is TGTGCCAGCAGCGTAGCCTCGCCGGGGGAGCAGTACTTC.

This clone occurred a few times. This chain uses TRBV11-2 with TRBJ2-1, with D uncertain. CDR1 and CDR2 from the germline V gene are SGHAT and FQNNGV. Trimming took 1 base from V and 4 from J, leaving 8 bases between them. The CDR3 runs to 14 residues. CDR3 sequence: CASSLGSTYNEQFF. The CDR3 DNA sequence: TGTGCCAGCAGCTTAGGGAGCACATACAATGAGCAGTTCTTC.

This clone was counted ten times or more. This is likely a read error, given that the CDR3 carries no conserved phenylalanine or tryptophan at its end. The DNA is left out, because the CDR3 cannot be placed on it with certainty; the CDR3 is given as TCRdb lists it. The chain is built from TRBV23-1 and TRBJ1-1. TRBV23-1 has ORF status, its function being uncertain. The CDR3 is made up of 10 amino acids, end residues included. CDR3 amino acids: CASSQPESGS.

J is TRBJ1-1 and V is TRBV18, with D unresolved. The CDR3 length is 15 residues. The V end lost 0 bases, the J end lost 3 bases, and 11 bases lay between the germline ends. Germline CDR1 reads KGHSH; CDR2 reads LQKENI. DNA of the CDR3: TGTGCCAGCTCACCACCGAACGGTCGGGACACTGAAGCTTTCTTT. It translates to CASSPPNGRDTEAFF.

The rearrangement uses TRBV14 and TRBJ2-1; D is unresolved. Trimming took off 3 bases at V and 3 bases at J, with 9 bases between the two ends. Germline loops: CDR1 SGHDN, CDR2 FVKESK. The CDR3 length is 14 residues. DNA for the CDR3: TGTGCCAGCAGCCAGGCTAGTATCTACAATGAGCAGTTCTTC. This translates into CASSQASIYNEQFF.

This clone was detected a few times. The chain combines TRBV30 with TRBJ2-6; no firm D call. V dropped 0 bases and J dropped 0 bases, with 6 bases sitting between them. The germline V gene has CDR1 GTSNPN and CDR2 SVGIG (reference sequence). This CDR3 region has 15 residues. The CDR3 region has the DNA TGTGCCTGGAGTGTTACTGGCTCTGGGGCCAACGTCCTGACTTTC. This sequence encodes CAWSVTGSGANVLTF.